This T cell receptor (beta chain) was found in a study of cytomegalovirus exposure and HLA in healthy donors. Overall study context: Ancestry clustering placed 70% to 85% of a few hundred genotyped donors in the Caucasian-associated cluster. Study-wide points: According to an earlier analysis, most TCR beta V segments yielded productive rearrangements about 90% or about 30% of the time. Published work reported that the classifier diagnosed cytomegalovirus status with high specificity and sensitivity. A few chains linked to CMV were shown in vitro to be specific for CMV antigens.

This clone was detected only a few times. Its matching antigen is unknown. In the same sample, other DNA sequences code for this CDR3. In the PCR, 60 Vbeta and 13 Jbeta primers were used. Clones were sequenced by immunoSEQ multiplex PCR, and TCRdb holds only the in-frame ones, with some missing. The sample contains about 260,000 clones, 70% to 90% of which appear only once. The CDR3 sequence is 14 residues long. Germline assignment: CDR1 LNHDA and CDR2 SQIVND (reference sequence). The V and J ends lost 0 bases and 1 base respectively, with 7 bases between them. Sequences were obtained from PBMCs. The genes are TRBV19 and TRBJ2-7; D perhaps matches TRBD1 (6 bases). This clonotype was obtained from a woman in her 40s in good health and CMV-seropositive. The CDR3 loop is CASSIDRGSYEQYF. Here the CDR3 DNA reads TGTGCCAGTAGTATAGACAGGGGATCCTACGAGCAGTACTTC. The full variable domain, in which reference TRBV19 and TRBJ2-7 provide the parts outside the CDR3, is DGGITQSPKYLFRKEGQNVTLSCEQNLNHDAMYWYRQDPGQGLRLIYYSQIVNDFQKGDIAEGYSVSREKKESFPLTVTSAQKNPTAFYLCASSIDRGSYEQYFGPGTRLTVT.